This T cell receptor beta chain was sequenced during a study of T cell repertoires in cytomegalovirus infection. Study-wide results and limits: Carriage of CMV together with the relevant HLA was identifiable through cumulative public TCR beta family frequency.

A few counts support this clonotype. Its antigen is still unknown. The CDR3 covers 13 residues. Germline lookup yields CDR1 SGHDN and CDR2 FVKESK. Trimming stripped 4 bases from V and 7 bases from J, with 10 bases between. Using its own MiXCR run on the reads, TCRdb lists one record per CDR3 protein. The table records approximately 120,000 distinct CDR3 sequences, over 30% of them present only once. The origin of this receptor is a human donor in good health (CMV status not recorded). Some clones in this sample may be carry-over from other donors' samples. The source material was CD8+ T cells from cultured PBMCs, sampled from culture after CMV antigen stimulation. V is TRBV14 and J is TRBJ2-2, with a tentative D call TRBD1 (5 bases). The DNA for the CDR3 is TGTGCCAGCAGCCCGACAGAATACGGGGAGCTGTTTTTT. It yields the protein CASSPTEYGELFF.